The T cell receptor (beta chain) under discussion was sequenced for a study of blood T cells in healthy people across ages. Study overall: In model experiments, template switching was able to capture about one barcoded beta molecule for every two T cells that were present.

For this clonotype: A much larger clone is a single base away; this may be a read error.

The CDR3 length is 13 residues. The V end was cut by 4 bases, the J end by 3 bases, with 11 bases between. Germline V CDR1 and CDR2: SGHRS, YFSETQ. For every donor, a draw yielded around 10 milliliters of peripheral blood. Each sample used at least 6 million PBMCs. Each sample yielded at least 6 micrograms of PBMC total RNA. Through a sample-barcoded 5' primer and a J-beta primer mix, a second PCR was run for about 6 to 11 cycles. In TCRdb, the 5' RACE reads were re-called with MiXCR into one record per CDR3 protein. Among roughly 2 million distinct CDR3 sequences listed, roughly 49% were seen once. The chain carries TRBV5-1 and TRBJ2-7; no clear D. The sequence came from a middle-aged woman in good health. The specimen sequenced was blood. As DNA, the CDR3 is TGCGCCAGCAGCGTGGAACAGAACTACGAGCAGTACTTC. Protein sequence: CASSVEQNYEQYF.